Listed here are 4 T cell receptor beta chains from one sample, sequenced in a study of blood T cell repertoires in COVID-19. The method was immunoSEQ multiplex PCR; TCRdb's version includes in-frame clones alone and lacks a portion of them. The table records roughly 200,000 clones, about 85% of them present only once. Sequencing used peripheral blood. These receptors came from a woman aged 80 or over with acute or convalescent COVID-19.

V gene TRBV4-3 combines with J gene TRBJ2-3, with 10 positions matching TRBD2. Germline assignment: CDR1 LGHNA and CDR2 YSLEER. V was clipped by 0 bases and J by 8 bases; unmatched bases: 11. This CDR3 has 17 amino acids. CDR3 DNA: TGCGCCAGCAGCCAAGATGGGCCTAGCGGGGGCCGGGTTACGCAGTATTTT. It translates to CASSQDGPSGGRVTQYF.

The CDR3 region has the DNA TGCGCCAGCAGCCCCCGGACAGGGGGTAATGAAGCTTTCTTT. This sequence encodes CASSPRTGGNEAFF. This chain connects TRBV5-1 to TRBJ1-1, with 10 bases fitting TRBD1. Looked up from germline, CDR1 is SGHRS and CDR2 is YFSETQ. The V gene end was trimmed by 4 bases and the J gene end by 7 bases; junction bases not matched to a gene: 7. This CDR3 region has 14 residues. The whole variable domain, remainder taken from reference TRBV5-1 and TRBJ1-1, is KAGVTQTPRYLIKTRGQQVTLSCSPISGHRSVSWYQQTPGQGLQFLFEYFSETQRNKGNFPGRFSGRQFSNSRSEMNVSTLELGDSALYLCASSPRTGGNEAFFGQGTRLTVV.

The chain recombines TRBV20-1 with TRBJ1-5, with D possibly matching TRBD1 (5 bases). The CDR3 consists of 14 residues. Germline-derived CDR1 and CDR2 are DFQATT and SNEGSKA (reference sequence). V was clipped by 3 bases and J by 4 bases, with 13 bases between them. The CDR3 here is CSASRRGTNQPQHF. For the CDR3, the DNA is TGCAGTGCTAGTAGACGGGGGACTAATCAGCCCCAGCATTTT.

The chain couples TRBV27 to TRBJ1-5; D gene ambiguous. CDR3 length: 16 residues. CDR1 is MNHEY and CDR2 is SMNVEV in the germline V gene (reference sequence). V dropped 5 bases and J dropped 0 bases, with 14 bases sitting between them. The CDR3 bases are TGTGCCAGCAGTCCCGGGTCGGCGGGTAGCAATCAGCCCCAGCATTTT. Translating it yields CASSPGSAGSNQPQHF.